A selection of T cell receptor beta chains follows, all from one sample in a study of CD8 T cells in ankylosing spondylitis. TCRdb used MiXCR to reprocess the 5' RACE reads, holding one entry per CDR3 protein. The data hold about 840,000 distinct CDR3 sequences, with 10% to 15% observed a single time. Sequenced sample: blood, either unsorted or a sorted T cell fraction (not recorded which). The receptors come from a male donor with ankylosing spondylitis. Each CDR3 is given with its conserved first and last residue. Each record gives: V gene, J gene, clone size, D gene, CDR3 length, CDR3 DNA, CDR3 protein. A D gene is named only where the DNA matches it firmly. Clone size is given for some rows only: seen once, a few or many times, or a class if the clone is expanded.

TRBV3-2	TRBJ1-1	once	.	15	TGTGCCTGCACCCAGCCAAATAAGGGGGGGACTGAAGCTTTCTTT	CACTQPNKGGTEAFF
TRBV5-6	TRBJ2-1	few	TRBD1	14	TGTGCCAGCAGCTTGGAACCACAGGGGAATGAGCAGTTCTTC	CASSLEPQGNEQFF
TRBV20-1	TRBJ1-1	.	TRBD1	15	TGCAGTGCTAGAGAAACAAGGACAGGGAGGACTGAAGCTTTCTTT	CSARETRTGRTEAFF
TRBV20-1	TRBJ2-7	many	TRBD1	15	TGCAGTGCTAGAGACGCCGGGACAGGGTTTGACGAGCAGTACTTC	CSARDAGTGFDEQYF
TRBV5-1	TRBJ2-1	many	TRBD2	16	TGCGCCAGCAGCTTGGTGGTGACTAGCGGGAGGACTGAGCAGTTCTTC	CASSLVVTSGRTEQFF
TRBV4-3	TRBJ2-2	.	.	15	TGCGCCAGCAGCCAAGAAGGGACATATACCGGGGAGCTGTTTTTT	CASSQEGTYTGELFF
TRBV2	TRBJ2-7	.	.	12	TGTGCCAGCAGTGAAGCGCTCCACGAGCAGTACTTC	CASSEALHEQYF
TRBV4-3	TRBJ2-2	.	.	13	TGCGCCAGCAGCCGGGTGCCCACCGGGGAGCTGTTTTTT	CASSRVPTGELFF
TRBV7-9	TRBJ1-5	many	.	13	TGTGCCAGCAGCTTAAACAGTGGGCAGCCCCAGCATTTT	CASSLNSGQPQHF
TRBV7-2	TRBJ2-3	few	.	14	TGTGCCAGCAGCTTCCCGAGCCGACCAGATACGCAGTATTTT	CASSFPSRPDTQYF
TRBV7-2	TRBJ1-2	few	.	15	TGTGCCAGCAGCTTAGATCCAGGGAGAGGCGGTGGCTACACCTTC	CASSLDPGRGGGYTF
TRBV5-1	TRBJ2-7	few	.	13	TGCGCCAGCAGCGCACAGGACGCCTACGAGCAGTACTTC	CASSAQDAYEQYF
TRBV7-2	TRBJ1-2	.	.	12	TGTGCCAGCAGCTTACAGACCTATGGCTACACCTTC	CASSLQTYGYTF
TRBV20-1	TRBJ1-1	many	TRBD1	13	TGCAGTGCTTCACGACAGGGAGGGACTGAAGCTTTCTTT	CSASRQGGTEAFF
TRBV10-3	TRBJ1-1	few	TRBD1	13	TGTGCCATCAGTGAGCCCGGACAGGGTCGGGCTTTCTTT	CAISEPGQGRAFF
TRBV10-3	TRBJ1-2	few	.	13	TGTGCCATCAGTGAAGGGACGCCGGATGGCTACACCTTC	CAISEGTPDGYTF
TRBV7-3	TRBJ2-5	many	TRBD2	14	TGTGCCAGCAGCTTAGGTAGCGGGGGTGAGACCCAGTACTTC	CASSLGSGGETQYF